The rows below give T cell receptor beta chains drawn from one sample of a study of CD8+ T cells in alopecia areata. Sequencing was performed with immunoSEQ multiplex PCR; in TCRdb, only in-frame clones are kept and a portion is missing. The sample shows around 190,000 clones, roughly three fifths of them seen only once. The input for sequencing was CD4+ T cells sorted from blood, taken at week 4, from a patient treated with tofacitinib. The receptors were sampled from a human donor with alopecia areata. CDR3s include the opening cysteine and the closing phenylalanine or tryptophan. A D gene is named only where the DNA matches it firmly. Clone sizes are given selectively: once, few, many, or a class where the clone is expanded.

J | size | D | V | DNA | CDR3
TRBJ2-3 | - | TRBD2 | TRBV7-2 | TGTGCCAGCAGCCCCCGGACTAGCGGATCCACAGATACGCAGTATTTT | CASSPRTSGSTDTQYF
TRBJ2-1 | - | TRBD1 | TRBV5-1 | TGCGCCAGCAGCGTGGGACAGGGGAGGCATGAGCAGTTCTTC | CASSVGQGRHEQFF
TRBJ2-1 | - | TRBD2 | TRBV9 | TGTGCCAGCAGCGTTGTAGCGGGAGAAGTATACAATGAGCAGTTCTTC | CASSVVAGEVYNEQFF
TRBJ2-5 | - | - | TRBV15 | TGTGCCACCAGCAGAGTCGAGTTGGAGACCCAGTACTTC | CATSRVELETQYF
TRBJ2-2 | - | TRBD1 | TRBV29-1 | TGCAGCGCAGACTCCGGGACAGGGGGCAGGACCGGGGAGCTGTTTTTT | CSADSGTGGRTGELFF
TRBJ1-2 | - | TRBD1 | TRBV7-9 | TGTGCCAGCAGTCCTCGAGGCCAGGGGGGCCTGGGCTACACCTTC | CASSPRGQGGLGYTF
TRBJ1-5 | once | - | TRBV19 | TGTGCCAGTAATCCGGAAAGAAGTCTTCAGCCCCAGCATTTT | CASNPERSLQPQHF
TRBJ1-2 | - | - | TRBV5-1 | TGCGCCAGCAGCTTGTTGGTCGGGACCCAGGCGAGCTACACCTTC | CASSLLVGTQASYTF
TRBJ2-3 | - | - | TRBV30 | TGTGCCTGGAGTTCTCGGGTCTGGGCAGATACGCAGTATTTT | CAWSSRVWADTQYF
TRBJ1-2 | - | TRBD1 | TRBV29-1 | TGCAGCGTTGAACAAGTAGGGACAGGGGGCGTAGGGACTTATGGCTACACCTTC | CSVEQVGTGGVGTYGYTF
TRBJ1-1 | few | - | TRBV2 | TGTGCCAGCAGTGGGCAAGCGAACACTGAAGCTTTCTTT | CASSGQANTEAFF
TRBJ1-2 | once | - | TRBV25-1 | TGTGCCAGCAGCCTAAGGGGATTCGACGGCTACACCTTC | CASSLRGFDGYTF
TRBJ2-7 | few | TRBD2 | TRBV5-1 | TGCGCCAGCAGCCCCGGGACTAGCGGGAGCTCCTACGAGCAGTACTTC | CASSPGTSGSSYEQYF
TRBJ2-1 | - | - | TRBV2 | TGTGCCAGCAGTGAACGGCAGCCCTCCTACAATGAGCAGTTCTTC | CASSERQPSYNEQFF
TRBJ2-7 | - | TRBD1 | TRBV29-1 | TGCAGCGTTGCTGGGGACAGGGGCCCTTCCGAGCAGTACTTC | CSVAGDRGPSEQYF
TRBJ2-3 | - | - | TRBV29-1 | TGCAGCGCCGGACAGGATACGCAGTATTTT | CSAGQDTQYF
TRBJ1-2 | few | - | TRBV5-6 | TGTGCCAGCAGCTTGGTTGACAGGACCTATGGCTACACCTTC | CASSLVDRTYGYTF
TRBJ2-5 | - | - | TRBV29-1 | TGCAGCGTTGAAATTATACAAGAGACCCAGTACTTC | CSVEIIQETQYF
TRBJ2-7 | - | - | TRBV11-2 | TGTGCCAGCAGCCTGAACCTAGCTTACGAGCAGTACTTC | CASSLNLAYEQYF
TRBJ1-2 | few | TRBD1 | TRBV13 | TGTGCCAGCAGCTCCCCGGGGGGGGACAGGAGAAACTATGGCTACACCTTC | CASSSPGGDRRNYGYTF
TRBJ1-2 | few | - | TRBV29-1 | TGCAGCGTTACATCTAACTATGGCTACACCTTC | CSVTSNYGYTF
TRBJ1-2 | many | - | TRBV2 | TGTGCCAGCAGTGACCCGCAGAGCTCTTATGGCTACACCTTC | CASSDPQSSYGYTF
TRBJ2-1 | - | - | TRBV4-1 | TGCGCCAGCAGCCAAGATAAAGGGCTCGACCAACAGTTCTTC | CASSQDKGLDQQFF
TRBJ2-7 | few | - | TRBV30 | TGTGCCTGGAGTGTAAGGCCTGCCGAGCAGTACTTC | CAWSVRPAEQYF
TRBJ2-7 | - | - | TRBV29-1 | TGCAGCGTTGGGTTTAGGGCGGGGTCCTACGAGCAGTACTTC | CSVGFRAGSYEQYF
TRBJ1-5 | few | - | TRBV4-1 | TGCGCCAGCAGCCAAGCCTTTCAGGTGGCCCAGCATTTT | CASSQAFQVAQHF
TRBJ2-7 | - | - | TRBV29-1 | TGCAGCGTTGAAGCCCCTAATAGCTACGAGCAGTACTTC | CSVEAPNSYEQYF
TRBJ1-4 | - | - | TRBV29-1 | TGCAGCGTTCGGACTACCGAAAAACTGTTTTTT | CSVRTTEKLFF
TRBJ2-5 | - | TRBD1 | TRBV9 | TGTGCCAGCAGCGAGACAGGGGGACTTCGCGGGGAGACCCAGTACTTC | CASSETGGLRGETQYF
TRBJ1-2 | few | - | TRBV29-1 | TGCAGCGCGGGAAACTATGGCTACACCTTC | CSAGNYGYTF
TRBJ2-1 | - | - | TRBV7-2 | TGTGCCAGCAGCCTAGGGGGATTGGGGGAGCAGTTCTTC | CASSLGGLGEQFF
TRBJ1-4 | - | TRBD1 | TRBV18 | TGTGCCAGCTCACCCCAGACAGGGGTCGAAAAACTGTTTTTT | CASSPQTGVEKLFF
TRBJ2-6 | once | TRBD2 | TRBV10-2 | TGCGCCACCGGACTAAGTAGCGGGAGGGCGACGGGGGCCAACGTCCTGACTTTC | CATGLSSGRATGANVLTF
TRBJ2-7 | - | - | TRBV5-6 | TGTGCCAGCAGCTTGGTTCGGGGTTCCTACGAGCAGTACTTC | CASSLVRGSYEQYF
TRBJ1-1 | few | TRBD1 | TRBV7-3 | TGTGCCAGCAGCTTAAAGACAGGGAAGAACACTGAAGCTTTCTTT | CASSLKTGKNTEAFF
TRBJ1-4 | few | - | TRBV29-1 | TGCAGCGCCGCCGGGGGACGATGGGAAAAACTGTTTTTT | CSAAGGRWEKLFF
TRBJ2-5 | - | - | TRBV30 | - | CAWKRVGQGAKYF
TRBJ1-5 | - | - | TRBV30 | TGTGCCTGGAGTGGAGTCCGCAGCAATCAGCCCCAGCATTTT | CAWSGVRSNQPQHF
TRBJ2-5 | once | TRBD1 | TRBV25-1 | TGTGCCAGCAGTGGCCGGGACAGGGAAGGAGACCAGTACTTC | CASSGRDREGDQYF
TRBJ1-2 | - | TRBD1 | TRBV27 | TGTGCCAGCAGTTTGGTCGGGACAGGCTTGGATCCCCATGGCTACACCTTC | CASSLVGTGLDPHGYTF
TRBJ2-7 | - | TRBD1 | TRBV29-1 | TGCAGCGCACAGACAGGGCTGAGCTCCTACGAGCAGTACTTC | CSAQTGLSSYEQYF
TRBJ1-3 | few | - | TRBV30 | TGTGCCTGGAGTGGATCGAACACCATATATTTT | CAWSGSNTIYF
TRBJ2-3 | - | TRBD2 | TRBV5-1 | TGCGCCAGCAGCCTCAGCGGGAGGCGCACAGATACGCAGTATTTT | CASSLSGRRTDTQYF